This T cell receptor beta chain comes out of a study of cytomegalovirus exposure and HLA in healthy donors. Whole-study results and caveats: Published work reported that the classifier diagnosed cytomegalovirus status with high specificity and sensitivity. Altogether, 164 TCR beta chains were recorded as cytomegalovirus-associated. Several V segments, TRBV6-2 and TRBV6-3 among them, could not be told apart and were dropped.

The germline V gene encodes CDR1 LNHDA and CDR2 SQIVND (reference sequence). This CDR3 comprises 14 residues. Trimming cost V 1 base and J 7 bases; bases outside gene matches: 2. 13 Jbeta primers and 60 Vbeta primers were used for the PCR. Method: immunoSEQ multiplex PCR; TCRdb's copy keeps in-frame clones and lacks some. Seen here are 150,000 to 200,000 clones, roughly 90% observed once, and the top ten hold about 0.24%. Donors in the study were healthy people who gave bone marrow. With respect to this clone: The antigen is undetermined.

Sequenced input: PBMCs. This TCR came from a girl in the first two years of life in good health and CMV-seronegative. The chain uses TRBV19 and TRBJ2-1, with 9 bases that match TRBD1. In DNA, the CDR3 is TGTGCCAGTAGTATAGGGGACAGGGTTAATGAGCAGTTCTTC. Protein product: CASSIGDRVNEQFF.